This T cell receptor (beta chain) was sequenced in a study of T cell responses to AZD1222 COVID-19 vaccine. Study-wide background: Analysis merged second doses at about 4 or about 12 weeks.

The germline V and J ends were trimmed by 5 bases and 0 bases, with 16 bases remaining between them. The CDR3 has 16 residues. Germline loops: CDR1 SGHTA, CDR2 FQGNSA. Only in-frame clones appear in the TCRdb table, and some are missing; sequencing was by immunoSEQ multiplex PCR. The sample records more than 95,000 clones, 88% being singletons. This clone was seen just once. Its antigen is not identified. Findings of the study overall: At baseline, seropositivity was found in only six or seven AZD1222 recipients. There were mostly white British donors and more females than males, and clonal diversity was possibly underestimated.

The clonotype was recovered from an adult in good health. J is TRBJ2-5 and V is TRBV7-2; D is possibly TRBD1 (5 bases). This material consisted of peripheral blood, taken on day 0 of AZD1222 vaccination. The CDR3 nucleotides are TGTGCCAGCAGCAGGGGCCAGGGTGGGAACCAAGAGACCCAGTACTTC. This codes for CASSRGQGGNQETQYF.